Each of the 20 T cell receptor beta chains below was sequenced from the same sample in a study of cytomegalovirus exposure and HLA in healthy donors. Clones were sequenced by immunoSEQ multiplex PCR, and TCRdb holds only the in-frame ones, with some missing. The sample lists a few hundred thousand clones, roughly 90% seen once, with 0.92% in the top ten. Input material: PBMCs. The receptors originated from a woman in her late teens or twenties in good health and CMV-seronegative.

CDR3 region: CASSETTGWGTGELFF. The CDR3 DNA reads as TGTGCCAGCAGCGAAACGACAGGGTGGGGCACCGGGGAGCTGTTTTTT. The J gene is TRBJ2-2, the V gene TRBV7-2; 7 bases align to TRBD1. Germline loops: CDR1 SGHTA, CDR2 FQGNSA. This CDR3 is 16 amino acids long. The ends lost 5 bases at V and 4 bases at J; junction bases unmatched: 10.

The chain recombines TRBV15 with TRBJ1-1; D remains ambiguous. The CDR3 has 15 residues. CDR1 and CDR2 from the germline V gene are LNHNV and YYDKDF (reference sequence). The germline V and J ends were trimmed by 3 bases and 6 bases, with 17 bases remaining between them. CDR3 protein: CATSRPRGEEAEAFF. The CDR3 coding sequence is TGTGCCACCAGCAGGCCTCGCGGGGAAGAGGCTGAAGCTTTCTTT.

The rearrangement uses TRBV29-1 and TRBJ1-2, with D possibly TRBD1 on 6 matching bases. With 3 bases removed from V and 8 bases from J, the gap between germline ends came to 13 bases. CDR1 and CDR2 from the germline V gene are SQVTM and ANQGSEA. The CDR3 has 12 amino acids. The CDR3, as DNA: TGCAGCGTTGAGATAGGGGGTTACGGCTACACCTTC. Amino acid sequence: CSVEIGGYGYTF.

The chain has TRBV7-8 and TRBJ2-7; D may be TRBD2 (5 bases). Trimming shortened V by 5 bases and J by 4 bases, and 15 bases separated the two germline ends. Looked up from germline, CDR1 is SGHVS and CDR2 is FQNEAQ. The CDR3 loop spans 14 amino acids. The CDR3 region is CASSVLANPYEQYF. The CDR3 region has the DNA TGTGCCAGCAGCGTCCTAGCTAACCCTTACGAGCAGTACTTC.

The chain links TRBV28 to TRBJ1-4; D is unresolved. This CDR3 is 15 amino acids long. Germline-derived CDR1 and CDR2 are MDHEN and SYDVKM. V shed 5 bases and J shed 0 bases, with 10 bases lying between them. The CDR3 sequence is CASSPLYATNEKLFF. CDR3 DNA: TGTGCCAGCAGTCCGCTATACGCAACTAATGAAAAACTGTTTTTT.

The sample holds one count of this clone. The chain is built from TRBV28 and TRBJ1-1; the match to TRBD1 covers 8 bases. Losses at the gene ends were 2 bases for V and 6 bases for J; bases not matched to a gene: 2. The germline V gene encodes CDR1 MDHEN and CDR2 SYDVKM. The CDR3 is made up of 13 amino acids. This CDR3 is CASSLLTGAEAFF. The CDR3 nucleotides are TGTGCCAGCAGTTTACTGACAGGGGCTGAAGCTTTCTTT.

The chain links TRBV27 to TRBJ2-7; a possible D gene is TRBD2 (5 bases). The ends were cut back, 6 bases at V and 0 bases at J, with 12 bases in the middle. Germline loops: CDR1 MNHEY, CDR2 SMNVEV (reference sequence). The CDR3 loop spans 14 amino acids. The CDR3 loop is CASRRVGGSYEQYF. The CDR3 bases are TGTGCCAGCAGGAGGGTTGGTGGCTCCTACGAGCAGTACTTC.

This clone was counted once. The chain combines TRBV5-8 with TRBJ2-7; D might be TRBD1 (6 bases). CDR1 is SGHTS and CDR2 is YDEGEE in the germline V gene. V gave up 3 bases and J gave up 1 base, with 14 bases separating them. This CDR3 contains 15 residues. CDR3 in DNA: TGTGCCAGCAGCTGGGGGACATTCCAATCCTACGAGCAGTACTTC. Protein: CASSWGTFQSYEQYF.

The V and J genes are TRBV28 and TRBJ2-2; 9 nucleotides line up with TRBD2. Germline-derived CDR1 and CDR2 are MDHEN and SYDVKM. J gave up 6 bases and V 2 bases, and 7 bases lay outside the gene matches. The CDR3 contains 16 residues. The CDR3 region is CASSLGLAGWAGELFF. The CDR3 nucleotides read TGTGCCAGCAGTTTAGGCCTAGCGGGATGGGCCGGGGAGCTGTTTTTT.

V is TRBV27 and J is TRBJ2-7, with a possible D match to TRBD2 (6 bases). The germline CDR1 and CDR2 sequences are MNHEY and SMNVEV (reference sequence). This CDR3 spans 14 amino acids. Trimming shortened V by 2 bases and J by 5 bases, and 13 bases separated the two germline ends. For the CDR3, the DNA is TGTGCCAGCAGTTTAGCGGGACTCAGGAACGAGCAGTACTTC. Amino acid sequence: CASSLAGLRNEQYF.

The CDR3 nucleotides are TGTGCCAGCAGCTTACGGGCGGGACCCTACAATGAGCAGTTCTTC. It translates to CASSLRAGPYNEQFF. The chain is built from TRBV7-3 and TRBJ2-1, with D possibly being TRBD2 (6 bases). V was trimmed by 2 bases and J by 2 bases, leaving 10 bases between them. The CDR3 extends over 15 amino acids. CDR1 SGHTA and CDR2 FQGTGA come from the germline V gene.

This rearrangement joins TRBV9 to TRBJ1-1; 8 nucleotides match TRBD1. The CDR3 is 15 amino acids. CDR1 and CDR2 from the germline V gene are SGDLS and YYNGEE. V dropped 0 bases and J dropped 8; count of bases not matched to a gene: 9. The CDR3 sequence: CASSVELQGASEAFF. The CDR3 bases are TGTGCCAGCAGCGTAGAGTTGCAGGGGGCGTCAGAAGCTTTCTTT.

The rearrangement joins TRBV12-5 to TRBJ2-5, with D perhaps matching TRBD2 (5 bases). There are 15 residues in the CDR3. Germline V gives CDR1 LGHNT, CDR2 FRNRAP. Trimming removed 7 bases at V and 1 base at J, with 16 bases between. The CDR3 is CASAAWRSPQETQYF. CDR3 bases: TGTGCTAGTGCCGCCTGGAGGTCCCCCCAAGAGACCCAGTACTTC.

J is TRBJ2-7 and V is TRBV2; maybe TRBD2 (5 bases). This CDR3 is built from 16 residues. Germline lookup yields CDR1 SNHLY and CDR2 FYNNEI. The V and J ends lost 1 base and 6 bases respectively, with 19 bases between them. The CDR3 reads CASSEDAGRVGFEQYF. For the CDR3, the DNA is TGTGCCAGCAGTGAAGATGCGGGCCGGGTTGGGTTCGAGCAGTACTTC.

CDR3 loop: CASSDWDRVYEQYF. The CDR3 DNA reads as TGCGCCAGCAGTGATTGGGACAGGGTCTACGAGCAGTACTTC. The rearrangement uses TRBV10-2 and TRBJ2-7, with 9 bases matching TRBD1. With V trimmed by 3 bases and J by 3 bases, 3 bases remained unmatched. Germline V CDR1 and CDR2: WSHSY, SAAADI. The CDR3 totals 14 residues.

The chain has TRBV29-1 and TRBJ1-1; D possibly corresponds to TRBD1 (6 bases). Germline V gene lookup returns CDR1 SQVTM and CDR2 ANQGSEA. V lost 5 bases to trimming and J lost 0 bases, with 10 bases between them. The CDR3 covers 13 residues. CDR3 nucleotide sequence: TGCAGCGTTTTAGGACAGATGAACACTGAAGCTTTCTTT. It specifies CSVLGQMNTEAFF.

The CDR3 DNA reads TGTGCCAGCAGCCCCCGACAGGGACCTGAAGCTTTCTTT. Protein: CASSPRQGPEAFF. The J gene is TRBJ1-1, the V gene TRBV9, with TRBD1 identical over 7 bases. Trimming removed 4 bases from V and 6 bases from J; junction bases left unmatched: 6. CDR3 length: 13 amino acids. Germline values: CDR1 SGDLS, CDR2 YYNGEE.

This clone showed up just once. CDR3 bases: TGTGCCAGCAGCGTGGGACTAGCGGGTAACAATGAGCAGTTCTTC. Translated, it gives CASSVGLAGNNEQFF. The V gene is TRBV13, the J gene TRBJ2-1; TRBD2 matches at 12 bases. The V and J ends lost 5 bases and 5 bases, in that order; junction bases with no gene match: 4. The CDR3 runs to 15 residues. The germline CDR1 and CDR2 sequences are PRHDT and FYEKMQ (reference sequence).

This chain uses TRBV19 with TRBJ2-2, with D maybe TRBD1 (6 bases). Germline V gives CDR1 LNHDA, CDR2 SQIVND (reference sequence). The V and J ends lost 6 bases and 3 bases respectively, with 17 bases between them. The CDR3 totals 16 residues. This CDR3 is CASRGAGTRYTGELFF. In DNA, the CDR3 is TGTGCCAGTAGAGGGGCTGGGACACGGTACACCGGGGAGCTGTTTTTT. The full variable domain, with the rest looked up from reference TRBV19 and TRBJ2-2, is DGGITQSPKYLFRKEGQNVTLSCEQNLNHDAMYWYRQDPGQGLRLIYYSQIVNDFQKGDIAEGYSVSREKKESFPLTVTSAQKNPTAFYLCASRGAGTRYTGELFFGEGSRLTVL.

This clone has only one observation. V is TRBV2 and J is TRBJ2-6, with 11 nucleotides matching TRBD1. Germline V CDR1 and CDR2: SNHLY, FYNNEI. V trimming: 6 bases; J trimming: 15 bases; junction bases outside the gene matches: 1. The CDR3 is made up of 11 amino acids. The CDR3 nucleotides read TGTGCCAGCAGGGACAGGGGGCCCCTGACTTTC. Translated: CASRDRGPLTF.